The following is a T cell receptor beta chain sequence with its context. Its matching antigen is unknown. V lost 2 bases and J 11 bases, leaving 12 bases between the germline ends. CDR3 length: 12 residues. Germline assignment: CDR1 DFQATT and CDR2 SNEGSKA (reference sequence). The data were obtained in a study of type 1 and type 2 diabetes patients. In the study overall: Samples came from type 1 diabetic, type 2 diabetic or nondiabetic people, recruited in China.

Genomic DNA was the PCR template. Amplification of the beta chain CDR3 used 30 forward and 13 reverse multiplex primers. TCRdb recomputed calls from the multiplex PCR reads with MiXCR, one row per CDR3 protein. The profile covers 250,000 to 300,000 distinct CDR3 sequences, with around 47% appearing a single time and about an eighth taken by the ten largest. Overall study findings and caveats: Type 2 diabetes and control samples shared highly correlated V and J usage, averaging about 0.97.

The source material was peripheral blood mononuclear cells (PBMCs). This receptor was obtained from a man between 18 and 35 years old with type 2 diabetes. The J gene is TRBJ1-4, the V gene TRBV20-1; D is ambiguous. The CDR3 region has the DNA TGCAGTGCTAGACAGGCCCCCTTTAAACTGTTTTTT. It translates to CSARQAPFKLFF.